These T cell receptor beta chains were read from a single sample in a study of shared clonotypes between healthy human individuals. Sequencing was performed with immunoSEQ multiplex PCR; in TCRdb, only in-frame clones are kept and a portion is missing. The sample lists about 680,000 clones, around 72% occurring once. What was sequenced was memory CD4+ T cells sorted from blood. All receptors derive from a woman aged 25 to 45 in good health. CDR3s include the opening cysteine and the closing phenylalanine or tryptophan. D genes are given only for firm matches. Clone size is given for some rows only: seen once, a few or many times, or a class if the clone is expanded.

>TRBJ2-1|.|TRBV7-8|.
TGTGCCAGCAGCTTATTTTCTCAGGACCATGAGCAGTTCTTC
CASSLFSQDHEQFF
>TRBJ1-2|.|TRBV5-4|.
TGTGCCAGCAGAATGGACATTTCCTATGGCTACACCTTC
CASRMDISYGYTF
>TRBJ1-2|.|TRBV28|.
TGTGCCAGCAGTCGTGGGGTCGTCGGGCGCGGCTATGGCTACACCTTC
CASSRGVVGRGYGYTF
>TRBJ2-7|.|TRBV28|TRBD2
TGTGCCAGCCGGAGGCGGGGGTCGTCCTACGAGCAGTACTTC
CASRRRGSSYEQYF
>TRBJ2-1|.|TRBV29-1|TRBD1
TGCAGCGTGGATGGACAGGGTCTTGCGTTCTTC
CSVDGQGLAFF
>TRBJ2-3|.|TRBV4-1|TRBD1
TGCGCCAGCAGCCAAGTCCGACAGGGGGCGAAAACAGATACGCAGTATTTT
CASSQVRQGAKTDTQYF
>TRBJ2-3|.|TRBV9|.
TGTGCCAGCAGCGGGACTAGCACAGATACGCAGTATTTT
CASSGTSTDTQYF
>TRBJ2-7|few|TRBV11-2|.
TGTGCCAGCAGCTTAGTGGAGGGACAGTTCGAGCAGTACTTC
CASSLVEGQFEQYF
>TRBJ1-4|few|TRBV5-4|.
TGTGCCAGCAGCTTGGGGGGGATTGGAGAAAAACTGTTTTTT
CASSLGGIGEKLFF
>TRBJ1-2|.|TRBV6-6|.
TGTGCCAGCCTTTCTCAGTCAGGGCGCTACTATGGCTACACCTTC
CASLSQSGRYYGYTF
>TRBJ2-2|.|TRBV28|TRBD1
TGTGCCAGCATTCAGGGGGCGACTGGCGGGGAGCTGTTTTTT
CASIQGATGGELFF
>TRBJ2-4|.|TRBV28|.
TGTGCCAGCCGCCGGAGGGGGGGAGCAACCAAAAACATTCAGTACTTC
CASRRRGGATKNIQYF
>TRBJ2-1|.|TRBV29-1|TRBD2
TGCAGCGTTGAAGAGGCTAGCGGTGTTGTGGGGGAGCAGTTCTTC
CSVEEASGVVGEQFF
>TRBJ2-3|.|TRBV5-1|TRBD1
TGCGCCAGCAGCTCCCAGGGGGTTTTCACAGATACGCAGTATTTT
CASSSQGVFTDTQYF
>TRBJ2-1|many|TRBV5-1|TRBD1
TGCGCCAGCAGCGATAGGACAGGGTCCCAATATGAGCAGTTCTTC
CASSDRTGSQYEQFF
>TRBJ2-7|many|TRBV19|.
TGTGCCAGTAGTATAGGGGGGCAGGGGACCTACGAGCAGTACTTC
CASSIGGQGTYEQYF
>TRBJ2-1|.|TRBV11-3|.
TGTGCCAGCAGCCCGGCCGGGACCGCGTCCTTCAATGAGCAGTTCTTC
CASSPAGTASFNEQFF
>TRBJ2-1|.|TRBV5-1|.
TGCGCCAGCGCCCCCCTCCCAGACTACAATGAGCAGTTCTTC
CASAPLPDYNEQFF
>TRBJ2-7|few|TRBV10-1|.
TGCGCCAGCAGTGAAGGCTACGAGCAGTACTTC
CASSEGYEQYF
>TRBJ1-1|many|TRBV2|.
TGTGCCAGCTGTGACCAGGGAGGGGGCACTGAAGCTTTCTTT
CASCDQGGGTEAFF
>TRBJ2-7|.|TRBV27|TRBD2
TGTGCCAGCAGTTCGGGGGGAGAGGTTTTTTACGAGCAGTACTTC
CASSSGGEVFYEQYF
>TRBJ2-2|.|TRBV5-4|.
TGTGCCAGCAGCTTCTTTGGAATCGGGGAGCTGTTTTTT
CASSFFGIGELFF
>TRBJ2-3|few|TRBV25-1|.
TGTGCCAGCAGTGGCCCTACCCCGGGACTCCCCTTGGGATATACGCAGTATTTT
CASSGPTPGLPLGYTQYF
>TRBJ1-3|.|TRBV29-1|.
TGCAGCGGATCTGCCAGCTCTGGAAACACCATATATTTT
CSGSASSGNTIYF
>TRBJ2-7|many|TRBV20-1|TRBD2
TGCAGTGCTGGACTAGTCTACGAGCAGTACTTC
CSAGLVYEQYF
>TRBJ2-1|.|TRBV5-4|TRBD2
TGTGCCAGCAGCTTTTCGCTAGCGGGAGGCCAATACAATGAGCAGTTCTTC
CASSFSLAGGQYNEQFF
>TRBJ2-7|few|TRBV30|TRBD1
TGTGCCTGGAGTGCCACCTCCGGGACAGGTTCCTACGAGCAGTACTTC
CAWSATSGTGSYEQYF
>TRBJ2-7|few|TRBV28|.
TGTGCCAGCAGTTTATGGGCACCCACGCGCGAGCAGTACTTC
CASSLWAPTREQYF
>TRBJ1-1|few|TRBV20-1|.
TGCAGTGCTGTCAGGAACACTGAAGCTTTCTTT
CSAVRNTEAFF
>TRBJ1-2|.|TRBV30|.
TGTGCCTGGAGTGTATCTCGGGGATCCCACTATGGCTACACCTTC
CAWSVSRGSHYGYTF